These 30 T cell receptor beta chains were sequenced from one sample in a study of beta chain features in type 1 diabetes. Expressed TCRB transcripts were sequenced after all isolated RNA was converted to cDNA. Sequenced by immunoSEQ multiplex PCR; TCRdb stores in-frame clones only, minus some. Of some 270,000 clones in the sample, roughly 13% were seen once. Sequencing input: naive CD4+ T cells from blood. These receptor sequences come from a woman in her thirties or forties in good health.

This clone has a handful of counts. The V gene is TRBV5-1, the J gene TRBJ2-2, with D maybe TRBD2 (6 bases). The V end lost 0 bases, the J end lost 0 bases, and 12 bases lay between the germline ends. This CDR3 is built from 17 residues. In germline, CDR1 is SGHRS, CDR2 YFSETQ. For the CDR3, the DNA is TGCGCCAGCAGCTTGGCGGGGGTGACCTCGAACACCGGGGAGCTGTTTTTT. It specifies CASSLAGVTSNTGELFF.

The J gene is TRBJ1-4, the V gene TRBV7-9; 8 bases fit TRBD1. J gave up 8 bases and V 5 bases, and 10 bases lay outside the gene matches. This CDR3 is built from 15 residues. Per the germline V gene, CDR1 is SEHNR and CDR2 is FQNEAQ (reference sequence). CDR3 nucleotide sequence: TGTGCCAGCAGCCTCAGACAGGGGCAGTTGGAAAAACTGTTTTTT. This sequence encodes CASSLRQGQLEKLFF.

The table lists this clone with a few counts. The chain couples TRBV5-1 to TRBJ1-4; 8 bases are a match to TRBD1. In germline, CDR1 is SGHRS, CDR2 YFSETQ. Trimming at V came to 7 bases and at J to 3 bases, leaving 5 bases not matched to a gene. CDR3 length: 14 amino acids. CDR3 amino acids: CASSRDRPNEKLFF. CDR3 nucleotide sequence: TGCGCCAGCTCCAGGGACAGGCCTAATGAAAAACTGTTTTTT. The full variable domain, with the rest looked up from reference TRBV5-1 and TRBJ1-4, is KAGVTQTPRYLIKTRGQQVTLSCSPISGHRSVSWYQQTPGQGLQFLFEYFSETQRNKGNFPGRFSGRQFSNSRSEMNVSTLELGDSALYLCASSRDRPNEKLFFGSGTQLSVL.

This clone was observed a handful of times. One end of the junction fails to match germline, which may point to a read error. The V and J genes are TRBV5-6 and TRBJ2-1, with TRBD2 identical over 9 bases. Germline CDR1 reads SGHDT; CDR2 reads YYEEEE. The CDR3 is 15 residues long. CDR3 nucleotides: TGCGCCAGCAGCTTTACTAGCGGGTCCTACAATGAGCAGTTCTTC. Protein sequence: CASSFTSGSYNEQFF.

The genes are TRBV5-1 and TRBJ2-3; maybe TRBD2 (5 bases). CDR3 length equals 17 residues. CDR1 is SGHRS and CDR2 is YFSETQ in the germline V gene. The V end was cut by 0 bases, the J end by 0 bases, with 14 bases between. CDR3 bases: TGCGCCAGCAGCTTGGCTGAGCGGAGACCTAGCACAGATACGCAGTATTTT. This encodes CASSLAERRPSTDTQYF.

This clone showed up just a few times. The genes are TRBV11-2 and TRBJ2-5; 7 nucleotides match TRBD1. This CDR3 has 15 residues. CDR1 is SGHAT, CDR2 FQNNGV, per germline. V dropped 2 bases and J dropped 5; count of bases not matched to a gene: 8. CDR3 DNA: TGTGCCAGCAGCTTAACCTCTCCGACAGGGGAGACCCAGTACTTC. Translating gives CASSLTSPTGETQYF.

This clone was found a few times. This chain uses TRBV2 with TRBJ1-5; 10 nucleotides line up with TRBD1. The germline V gene has CDR1 SNHLY and CDR2 FYNNEI. V was clipped by 6 bases and J by 7 bases; unmatched bases: 6. The CDR3 totals 14 residues. For the CDR3, the DNA is TGTGCCAGCAGCGACTGGACAGGGGGACAGCCCCAGCATTTT. Protein sequence: CASSDWTGGQPQHF.

This clone was counted between two and nine times. This chain joins TRBV19 and TRBJ2-3; D perhaps matches TRBD2 (5 bases). Germline V gene lookup returns CDR1 LNHDA and CDR2 SQIVND (reference sequence). The ends were cut back, 7 bases at V and 4 bases at J, with 18 bases in the middle. The length of the CDR3 is 15 residues. CDR3 loop: CASTKNGEGPDTQYF. CDR3 in DNA: TGTGCCAGTACCAAGAATGGAGAGGGCCCAGATACGCAGTATTTT.

In this sample, this clone turned up a few times. The gene calls are TRBV6-6 and TRBJ1-2; 7 bases line up with TRBD1. V shed 5 bases and J 8 bases; nucleotides not matched to a gene: 8. In germline, CDR1 is MNHNY, CDR2 SVGAGI (reference sequence). The CDR3 contains 13 residues. The CDR3 DNA sequence: TGTGCCAGCAGTCCCCGGGACAGAGAAGGCTACACCTTC. Amino acid sequence: CASSPRDREGYTF.

V and J are TRBV18 and TRBJ1-1, with a tentative D call TRBD1 (6 bases). This CDR3 spans 15 amino acids. V was pared by 2 bases and J by 3 bases, with 13 bases between. In germline, CDR1 is KGHSH, CDR2 LQKENI. The CDR3 DNA reads as TGTGCCAGCTCACCAAACAGGGTTAGGGACACTGAAGCTTTCTTT. This sequence encodes CASSPNRVRDTEAFF.

This clone was seen more than once but under ten times. V usage is TRBV6-6 and J usage is TRBJ1-5, with 9 bases identical to TRBD1. The CDR3 contains 14 residues. V lost 10 bases, J lost 9 bases, and 13 bases stayed unmatched. Germline loops: CDR1 MNHNY, CDR2 SVGAGI (reference sequence). The CDR3: CATIAGTGYRPQHF. As DNA, the CDR3 is TGTGCCACTATCGCCGGGACAGGGTATCGGCCCCAGCATTTT.

This clone was picked up a small number of times. The V gene is TRBV19, the J gene TRBJ1-5; 7 bases align to TRBD1. Trimming removed 6 bases from V and 5 bases from J; junction bases left unmatched: 7. The CDR3 has 14 amino acids. CDR1 is LNHDA, CDR2 SQIVND, per germline (reference sequence). The CDR3 sequence: CASRAQGLYQPQHF. In DNA, the CDR3 is TGTGCCAGTAGGGCACAGGGGCTTTATCAGCCCCAGCATTTT. The full variable domain, rest sourced from reference TRBV19 and TRBJ1-5, is DGGITQSPKYLFRKEGQNVTLSCEQNLNHDAMYWYRQDPGQGLRLIYYSQIVNDFQKGDIAEGYSVSREKKESFPLTVTSAQKNPTAFYLCASRAQGLYQPQHFGDGTRLSIL.

This clone was recorded once. The chain couples TRBV11-2 to TRBJ2-5; 11 nucleotides align to TRBD2. The CDR3 spans 17 residues. The J segment lost 5 bases and the V segment lost 0 bases, leaving 8 bases of the junction unmatched. Per germline, CDR1 SGHAT and CDR2 FQNNGV. CDR3 sequence (DNA): TGTGCCAGCAGCTTAGAGCTAGCGGGGGGCCTAGTGGAGACCCAGTACTTC. This encodes CASSLELAGGLVETQYF.

The CDR3, as DNA: TGTGCCAGTAGTATTGGGACAGGGACTCCCTACACCTTC. As protein: CASSIGTGTPYTF. The chain recombines TRBV19 with TRBJ1-2; 9 bases are shared with TRBD1. The CDR3 is 13 residues long. V lost 3 bases and J lost 10; bases outside the gene matches: 6. The germline gives CDR1 LNHDA, CDR2 SQIVND (reference sequence).

This clone was counted between two and nine times. This chain connects TRBV5-1 to TRBJ1-1, with D possibly being TRBD1 (6 bases). CDR1 and CDR2 from the germline V gene are SGHRS and YFSETQ. The CDR3 has 17 amino acids. V lost 4 bases, J lost 1 base, and 20 bases lay in between. The CDR3 nucleotides read TGCGCCAGCAGCACGGCACTACAGGGTTGGGCGAACACTGAAGCTTTCTTT. As protein: CASSTALQGWANTEAFF. Together with reference TRBV5-1 and TRBJ1-1, the CDR3 gives the full variable domain: KAGVTQTPRYLIKTRGQQVTLSCSPISGHRSVSWYQQTPGQGLQFLFEYFSETQRNKGNFPGRFSGRQFSNSRSEMNVSTLELGDSALYLCASSTALQGWANTEAFFGQGTRLTVV.

This clone was detected a few times. CDR3 region: CASSPNRVENTEAFF. For the CDR3, the DNA is TGTGCCAGCTCACCGAACAGGGTTGAGAACACTGAAGCTTTCTTT. The V gene is TRBV18, the J gene TRBJ1-1; D might be TRBD1 (6 bases). Trimming took 3 bases from V and 1 from J, leaving 12 bases between them. The length of the CDR3 is 15 residues. CDR1 KGHSH and CDR2 LQKENI come from the germline V gene.

This clone came up a few times. The rearrangement links TRBV18 to TRBJ2-7, with a weak D call TRBD1 (5 bases). V was cut by 4 bases and J by 6 bases, with 16 bases left in between. This CDR3 has 14 residues. CDR1 is KGHSH and CDR2 is LQKENI in the germline V gene. The CDR3 loop reads CASSLGPDRPEQYF. Here the CDR3 DNA reads TGTGCCAGCTCACTTGGACCCGACAGACCCGAGCAGTACTTC. The full variable domain, rest sourced from reference TRBV18 and TRBJ2-7, is NAGVMQNPRHLVRRRGQEARLRCSPMKGHSHVYWYRQLPEEGLKFMVYLQKENIIDESGMPKERFSAEFPKEGPSILRIQQVVRGDSAAYFCASSLGPDRPEQYFGPGTRLTVT.

The CDR3 bases are TGTGCCAGCAGCTTAGTTGTGGGCCTCTCTGGAAACACCATATATTTT. Encoded protein: CASSLVVGLSGNTIYF. This chain uses TRBV11-2 with TRBJ1-3; D not resolved. The CDR3 is 16 amino acids. V lost 1 base, J lost 0 bases, and 10 bases lay in between. Germline loops: CDR1 SGHAT, CDR2 FQNNGV.

This clone was seen more than once but under ten times. The chain joins TRBV5-1 to TRBJ2-5; 7 bases align to TRBD1. The germline V gene has CDR1 SGHRS and CDR2 YFSETQ. Losses at the gene ends were 3 bases for V and 4 bases for J; bases not matched to a gene: 6. The CDR3 has 14 amino acids. CDR3 DNA: TGCGCCAGCAGCTCAGGGGGTTCGGGAGAGACCCAGTACTTC. Residues: CASSSGGSGETQYF.

The sample holds a few counts of this clone. This rearrangement joins TRBV19 to TRBJ2-1; TRBD2 aligns across 14 bases. The CDR3 has 19 amino acids. V gave up 4 bases and J gave up 2 bases; unmatched junction bases: 10. The germline V gene encodes CDR1 LNHDA and CDR2 SQIVND (reference sequence). CDR3 nucleotides: TGTGCCAGTAGTAGCGGGACTAGCGGGGGTCGGGGGGCCTACAATGAGCAGTTCTTC. Protein: CASSSGTSGGRGAYNEQFF.

This clone was seen only a few times. The chain employs TRBV7-2 and TRBJ1-5; TRBD1 might be the D (5 bases). The CDR3 has 14 amino acids. V gave up 7 bases and J gave up 0 bases, with 10 bases separating them. The germline gives CDR1 SGHTA, CDR2 FQGNSA. CDR3 nucleotide sequence: TGTGCCAGCAAACGGGGGGGTAGCAATCAGCCCCAGCATTTT. Its translation is CASKRGGSNQPQHF.

This clone was detected ten times or more. The chain couples TRBV18 to TRBJ2-6; D possibly corresponds to TRBD1 (6 bases). CDR1 KGHSH and CDR2 LQKENI come from the germline V gene. This CDR3 has 19 residues. Trimming shortened V by 1 base and J by 0 bases, and 16 bases separated the two germline ends. The CDR3 region is CASSPRGQDSSSGANVLTF. The DNA for the CDR3 is TGTGCCAGCTCACCACGGGGTCAGGACAGCAGCTCTGGGGCCAACGTCCTGACTTTC.

V is TRBV4-1 and J is TRBJ2-7; 10 bases match TRBD2. The CDR3 runs to 16 residues. The germline V gene encodes CDR1 MGHRA and CDR2 YSYEKL. The ends lost 3 bases at V and 0 bases at J; junction bases unmatched: 5. CDR3: CASSHATSGISYEQYF. The CDR3 DNA follows: TGCGCCAGCAGCCATGCAACTAGCGGGATCTCCTACGAGCAGTACTTC.

The chain uses TRBV5-4 and TRBJ1-2, with unresolved D. The CDR3 runs to 15 residues. Trimming shortened V by 5 bases and J by 4 bases, and 18 bases separated the two germline ends. Germline V lookup: CDR1 SGHNT, CDR2 YYREEE (reference sequence). The CDR3 spells CASSAEPGSGYGYTF. The DNA for the CDR3 is TGTGCCAGCAGTGCCGAACCGGGGTCGGGCTATGGCTACACCTTC.

A few counts support this clone. The chain combines TRBV6-5 with TRBJ2-5; unclear D gene. Germline lookup yields CDR1 MNHEY and CDR2 SVGAGI. This CDR3 contains 12 residues. Deletions cut 6 bases from V and 6 bases from J, with 11 bases between. The CDR3 coding sequence is TGTGCCAGCAGCCCAGGCCGACAGACCCAGTACTTC. Residues: CASSPGRQTQYF.

J is TRBJ1-1 and V is TRBV10-2; TRBD1 matches at 8 bases. Germline V CDR1 and CDR2: WSHSY, SAAADI. The CDR3 is 15 amino acids. V shed 5 bases and J 1 base; nucleotides not matched to a gene: 6. This CDR3 is CASSSNRGRNTEAFF. The CDR3 DNA reads as TGCGCCAGCAGTTCAAACAGGGGGAGGAACACTGAAGCTTTCTTT.

Only a few counts were recorded for this clone. The chain combines TRBV7-2 with TRBJ2-3; 11 bases align to TRBD2. The junction had 10 bases not matched to a gene; V was cut back by 5 bases and J by 3 bases. Germline V CDR1 and CDR2: SGHTA, FQGNSA. The CDR3 consists of 17 residues. CDR3 residues: CASSLWLAGGGTDTQYF. The CDR3, as DNA: TGTGCCAGCAGCCTATGGCTAGCGGGGGGAGGGACAGATACGCAGTATTTT.

This clone was detected only a few times. V gene TRBV7-8 combines with J gene TRBJ2-2, with 13 nucleotides matching TRBD2. CDR1 and CDR2 (germline): SGHVS, FQNEAQ. Trimming took 5 bases from V and 6 from J; bases not matched to a gene: 3. The CDR3 has 15 amino acids. Here the CDR3 reads CASSQLAGGPGELFF. In nucleotides, the CDR3 is TGTGCCAGCAGCCAACTAGCGGGGGGGCCCGGGGAGCTGTTTTTT.

This clone was counted only a few times. The chain is built from TRBV9 and TRBJ2-1; 11 bases align to TRBD2. Germline values: CDR1 SGDLS, CDR2 YYNGEE. The CDR3 is 15 amino acids. Germline trimming cut 0 bases from V and 12 bases from J; bases unmatched to any gene: 8. CDR3 in DNA: TGTGCCAGCAGCGTAGCTCTAGCGGGGGGCGGGGTGCAGTTCTTC. Its translation: CASSVALAGGGVQFF.

The chain has TRBV2 and TRBJ2-7, with 11 bases matching TRBD2. Trimming removed 6 bases from V and 3 bases from J; junction bases left unmatched: 10. This CDR3 has 16 amino acids. CDR1 is SNHLY, CDR2 FYNNEI, per germline. The CDR3 sequence is CASRSDRLAGNYEQYF. CDR3 coding DNA: TGTGCCAGCAGATCAGACAGACTAGCGGGGAACTACGAGCAGTACTTC.